This T cell receptor (beta chain) originates from a study of cytomegalovirus exposure and HLA in healthy donors. V gave up 4 bases and J gave up 0 bases, with 19 bases separating them. Germline V CDR1 and CDR2: MNHEY, SMNVEV (reference sequence). The CDR3 has 19 amino acids. Study-level findings and limits: CMV serostatus was the sole immune exposure information available.

This PCR relied on a set of 60 Vbeta primers and 13 Jbeta primers. Data came from immunoSEQ multiplex PCR; TCRdb stores just in-frame clones and leaves some out. The sample contains roughly 100,000 clones, around 80% of which appear only once. Details on this clone: Its specificity is unknown.

V gene TRBV27 combines with J gene TRBJ2-6, with TRBD1 as a possible D gene (7 bases). Sequencing used PBMCs. This sequence originates from a man younger than 40 in good health and CMV-seronegative. CDR3 sequence reads: CASSSPLQGTLSGANVLTF. In DNA form, the CDR3 reads TGTGCCAGCAGTTCCCCGCTACAGGGGACTCTCTCTGGGGCCAACGTCCTGACTTTC.